Shown below are 2 T cell receptor beta chains from a single sample sequenced in a study of blood T cell repertoires in COVID-19. Method: immunoSEQ multiplex PCR; TCRdb's copy keeps in-frame clones and lacks some. The sample records about 300,000 clones, about 85% being singletons. The specimen sequenced was PBMCs or T cells enriched from blood (not recorded which). The receptors here all came from a woman aged 25 to 45 who had been exposed to COVID-19.

The gene calls are TRBV2 and TRBJ2-7; 9 positions agree with TRBD2. Unmatched junction bases numbered 22, after V lost 7 bases and J lost 6 bases. In germline, CDR1 is SNHLY, CDR2 FYNNEI. This CDR3 has 18 amino acids. The CDR3 DNA reads TGTGCCAGCACTGTCCCAGGGTTAGCGGGAGAATTGCGGGGCGAGCAGTACTTC. Amino acids: CASTVPGLAGELRGEQYF.

This clone was seen a single time. V and J are TRBV5-1 and TRBJ2-3, with 7 bases matching TRBD1. CDR3 length: 15 residues. V lost 6 bases, J lost 3 bases, and 10 bases stayed unmatched. Germline V gives CDR1 SGHRS, CDR2 YFSETQ. Written as DNA, the CDR3 is TGCGCCAGCACCAAGGACAGGCTCCTTACAGATACGCAGTATTTT. It is translated as CASTKDRLLTDTQYF.